The 29 T cell receptor beta chains below were found in one sample sequenced in a study of T cells after posttransplantation cyclophosphamide. Busulfan-fludarabine conditioning, marrow transplant, and cyclophosphamide on days +3 and +4 were administered. Assay: immunoSEQ multiplex PCR; the TCRdb copy retains only in-frame clones and omits some. The data show 7,000 to 9,000 clones, with none appearing a single time. The specimen comprised PBMCs, sampled after allogeneic stem cell transplant with posttransplant cyclophosphamide. These TCRs come from a female patient aged 45 to 65 who received an allogeneic stem cell transplant from a related donor, was CMV-positive, and had no GVHD. These T cells may partly come from the graft donor.

This clone has at least ten counts. A read error may produce the germline difference seen at one junction end. The CDR3 nucleotides read TGTGCCTGGACTCCGGGGCCCGTGGGGGGACCTATCTTC. It yields the protein CAWTPGPVGGPIF. The rearrangement uses TRBV30 and TRBJ2-7, with D perhaps matching TRBD2 (6 bases). The length of the CDR3 is 13 residues. The germline gives CDR1 GTSNPN, CDR2 SVGIG (reference sequence).

This clone was seen at least ten times. The chain uses TRBV6-6 and TRBJ1-1; a weak D match, TRBD1 (6 bases). CDR1 and CDR2 from the germline V gene are MNHNY and SVGAGI (reference sequence). This CDR3 region has 15 residues. The V and J ends lost 3 bases and 2 bases respectively, with 13 bases between them. The CDR3 loop is CASSYEGGRNTEAFF. Here the CDR3 DNA reads TGTGCCAGCAGTTATGAGGGGGGGAGAAACACTGAAGCTTTCTTT.

In its sample, this clone was seen many times. The chain employs TRBV4-3 and TRBJ2-3, with D possibly being TRBD1 or TRBD2 (6 bases each). The germline V and J ends were trimmed by 1 base and 6 bases, with 11 bases remaining between them. CDR3 length: 14 amino acids. Looked up from germline, CDR1 is LGHNA and CDR2 is YSLEER. CDR3 sequence: CASSQVQGRDTQYF. CDR3 sequence (DNA): TGCGCCAGCAGCCAAGTGCAGGGGAGGGATACGCAGTATTTT.

This clone was seen many times. The chain links TRBV27 to TRBJ1-1, with TRBD1 matching over 7 bases. Germline CDR1 and CDR2: MNHEY and SMNVEV (reference sequence). Trimming at V came to 2 bases and at J to 1 base, leaving 1 base not matched to a gene. This CDR3 contains 14 residues. Here the CDR3 reads CASSLRQGNTEAFF. Here the CDR3 DNA reads TGTGCCAGCAGTTTACGACAGGGGAACACTGAAGCTTTCTTT.

This clone was seen at least ten times. The chain recombines TRBV19 with TRBJ1-2; TRBD1 aligns across 9 bases. Germline-derived CDR1 and CDR2 are LNHDA and SQIVND (reference sequence). The CDR3 runs to 17 residues. V lost 7 bases and J lost 5; bases outside the gene matches: 17. The CDR3 is CASTLFSGTGTTYGYTF. Written as DNA, the CDR3 is TGTGCCAGTACCCTCTTCTCCGGGACAGGGACAACTTATGGCTACACCTTC.

This clone was recorded many times. This sequence joins TRBV4-3 and TRBJ1-5; TRBD1 aligns across 12 bases. Trimming at V came to 3 bases and at J to 7 bases, leaving 1 base not matched to a gene. The CDR3 loop spans 14 amino acids. CDR1 is LGHNA and CDR2 is YSLEER in the germline V gene. CDR3 amino acids: CASSQGQGAQPQHF. The CDR3 DNA follows: TGCGCCAGCAGCCAGGGACAGGGGGCACAGCCCCAGCATTTT.

The table lists this clone with many counts. The V call is TRBV9, the J call TRBJ1-5; D gene ambiguous. CDR1 is SGDLS, CDR2 YYNGEE, per germline. Trimming removed 0 bases from V and 1 base from J, with 8 bases in between. This CDR3 is built from 15 residues. The CDR3 loop reads CASSVGGSSNQPQHF. In DNA form, the CDR3 reads TGTGCCAGCAGCGTAGGAGGTAGCAGCAATCAGCCCCAGCATTTT.

This clone is medium-sized. CDR3 coding DNA: TGTGCCAGCAGTGAATTTCGATTTCCAAAATCTAAGCCCCAGCATTTT. It translates to CASSEFRFPKSKPQHF. The chain carries TRBV6-1 and TRBJ1-5, with D unresolved. V lost 2 bases and J lost 8, with 19 bases in between. The CDR3 loop spans 16 amino acids. Germline CDR1 MNHNS, CDR2 SASEGT.

This clone showed up many times. This chain uses TRBV11-3 with TRBJ2-5; 8 nucleotides align to TRBD1. The V gene end was trimmed by 4 bases and the J gene end by 4 bases; junction bases not matched to a gene: 8. In germline, CDR1 is SGHNT, CDR2 YENEEA. The CDR3 is made up of 15 amino acids. The CDR3, as DNA: TGTGCCAGCAGCTCATATGGACAGGGCGGAGAGACCCAGTACTTC. Its translation is CASSSYGQGGETQYF.

In its sample, this clone was seen many times. This chain's CDR3 is CASSHLADSYNEQFF. CDR3 nucleotide sequence: TGTGCCAGCAGCCACCTAGCGGACTCCTACAATGAGCAGTTCTTC. The J gene is TRBJ2-1, the V gene TRBV7-7; 7 bases align to TRBD2. The V gene end was trimmed by 5 bases and the J gene end by 0 bases; junction bases not matched to a gene: 4. CDR3 length equals 15 residues. Looked up from germline, CDR1 is SSHAT and CDR2 is FNYEAQ (reference sequence).

This clone was observed many times. The rearrangement joins TRBV30 to TRBJ1-1; D may be TRBD1 (6 bases). Germline CDR1 GTSNPN, CDR2 SVGIG (reference sequence). The CDR3 is made up of 15 amino acids. V lost 1 base and J lost 1, with 13 bases in between. The CDR3: CAWSETTGRNTEAFF. In nucleotides, the CDR3 is TGTGCCTGGAGTGAGACTACAGGGAGGAACACTGAAGCTTTCTTT.

This clone was observed at least ten times. The genes are TRBV5-1 and TRBJ2-7; possibly TRBD1 for D (5 bases). Germline assignment: CDR1 SGHRS and CDR2 YFSETQ. CDR3 length: 15 amino acids. The ends were cut back, 0 bases at V and 1 base at J, with 11 bases in the middle. The CDR3 region is CASSLGTGPSYEQYF. CDR3 nucleotides: TGCGCCAGCAGCTTGGGAACAGGTCCTTCCTACGAGCAGTACTTC. Together with reference TRBV5-1 and TRBJ2-7, the CDR3 gives the full variable domain: KAGVTQTPRYLIKTRGQQVTLSCSPISGHRSVSWYQQTPGQGLQFLFEYFSETQRNKGNFPGRFSGRQFSNSRSEMNVSTLELGDSALYLCASSLGTGPSYEQYFGPGTRLTVT.

Ten or more counts support this clone. The gene calls are TRBV6-5 and TRBJ2-4, with TRBD2 matching over 9 bases. This CDR3 has 13 residues. Germline loops: CDR1 MNHEY, CDR2 SVGAGI. Trimming removed 8 bases from V and 5 bases from J; junction bases left unmatched: 4. The CDR3 nucleotides read TGTGCCAGCCGGGGGACTAGCCAAAACATTCAGTACTTC. Its protein is CASRGTSQNIQYF.

This clone was counted many times. This chain connects TRBV7-6 to TRBJ2-3, with 11 bases lining up with TRBD2. V shed 4 bases, J shed 6 bases, and the junction held 12 bases outside the gene matches. Germline-derived CDR1 and CDR2 are SGHVS and FNYEAQ. The CDR3 contains 17 residues. CDR3 residues: CASSSRTSGHLGDTQYF. The CDR3 DNA sequence: TGTGCCAGCAGCTCTCGGACTAGCGGGCATCTGGGGGATACGCAGTATTTT.

In this sample, this clone turned up many times. The V gene is TRBV11-2, the J gene TRBJ2-7; D perhaps matches TRBD2 (6 bases). The V end was cut by 1 base, the J end by 0 bases, with 7 bases between. The CDR3 consists of 14 residues. Germline CDR1 and CDR2: SGHAT and FQNNGV. CDR3 sequence: CASSLGRGSYEQYF. CDR3 sequence (DNA): TGTGCCAGCAGCTTAGGGCGGGGCTCCTACGAGCAGTACTTC.

Ten or more counts support this clone. CDR3 region: CASSPRRGTAVAATDTQYF. The CDR3 DNA is TGTGCCAGCAGCCCTCGTAGAGGGACAGCCGTGGCGGCAACAGATACGCAGTATTTT. The V gene is TRBV9, the J gene TRBJ2-3; TRBD1 aligns across 7 bases. Germline CDR1 is SGDLS and CDR2 is YYNGEE. The CDR3 covers 19 residues. V lost 4 bases, J lost 3 bases, and 20 bases stayed unmatched.

This clone was seen repeatedly, ten times or more. This chain links TRBV12-3 or TRBV12-4 with TRBJ1-4, with a tentative D call TRBD1 (6 bases). The V end lost 5 bases, the J end lost 6 bases, and 19 bases lay between the germline ends. The CDR3 has 16 residues. DNA of the CDR3: TGTGCCAGCAGTCGACACCCCTCGGGGGGCGATGAAAAACTGTTTTTT. Translating it yields CASSRHPSGGDEKLFF.

The chain combines TRBV28 with TRBJ2-5, with TRBD2 matching over 7 bases. From germline, CDR1 is MDHEN and CDR2 SYDVKM. The J segment lost 2 bases and the V segment lost 4 bases, leaving 13 bases of the junction unmatched. CDR3 length: 17 residues. CDR3 coding DNA: TGTGCCAGCAGTTCGCAATATATCGGGACTAAACAAGAGACCCAGTACTTC. Translation: CASSSQYIGTKQETQYF.

Many counts were recorded for this clone. The V and J genes are TRBV12-5 and TRBJ2-5; 7 nucleotides align to TRBD1. CDR1 is LGHNT and CDR2 is FRNRAP in the germline V gene. The CDR3 is 16 residues long. After removal of 1 base from V and 3 bases from J, the junction contained 8 bases not matched to a gene. The CDR3 DNA follows: TGTGCTAGTGGTTTGGGGACAGGCGCCCCAGAAGAGACCCAGTACTTC. Protein product: CASGLGTGAPEETQYF.

Ten or more counts support this clone. V and J are TRBV18 and TRBJ2-2; 7 positions match TRBD1. The CDR3 has 16 amino acids. V dropped 3 bases and J dropped 4; count of bases not matched to a gene: 8. Per the germline V gene, CDR1 is KGHSH and CDR2 is LQKENI. In nucleotides, the CDR3 is TGTGCCAGCTCACCGGCCTCGACAGGGCTCACCGGGGAGCTGTTTTTT. It yields the protein CASSPASTGLTGELFF.

This clone was observed at least ten times. The genes are TRBV6-5 and TRBJ2-1, with TRBD2 matching 11 bases. Germline V lookup: CDR1 MNHEY, CDR2 SVGAGI. V lost 0 bases, J lost 16 bases, and 11 bases stayed unmatched. The CDR3 totals 15 residues. In DNA form, the CDR3 reads TGTGCCAGCAGTTACTCTACTAGCGGGAGTCACTGGCTTTTCTTC. It translates to CASSYSTSGSHWLFF.

This chain links TRBV18 with TRBJ1-1; 9 bases are a match to TRBD1. The CDR3 is made up of 14 amino acids. CDR1 KGHSH and CDR2 LQKENI come from the germline V gene. The V segment lost 3 bases and the J segment 7 bases; nucleotides outside the gene matches: 6. CDR3 nucleotide sequence: TGTGCCAGCTCACCCGGACAGGGGTGGATTGAAGCTTTCTTT. Protein: CASSPGQGWIEAFF.

This clone was seen repeatedly, ten times or more. The rearrangement uses TRBV5-1 and TRBJ2-1; 7 nucleotides align to TRBD1. Trimming removed 4 bases from V and 9 bases from J; junction bases left unmatched: 4. The CDR3 is made up of 12 amino acids. In germline, CDR1 is SGHRS, CDR2 YFSETQ. The CDR3 region has the DNA TGCGCCAGCAGCCTGACAGGGCCTGAGCAGTTCTTC. This gives the protein CASSLTGPEQFF. The variable domain in full, with the rest retrieved from reference TRBV5-1 and TRBJ2-1, is KAGVTQTPRYLIKTRGQQVTLSCSPISGHRSVSWYQQTPGQGLQFLFEYFSETQRNKGNFPGRFSGRQFSNSRSEMNVSTLELGDSALYLCASSLTGPEQFFGPGTRLTVL.

This clone was observed at least ten times. The rearrangement links TRBV6-5 to TRBJ2-2, with 8 bases matching TRBD2. Germline V gene sequence: CDR1 MNHEY, CDR2 SVGAGI. The V gene end was trimmed by 11 bases and the J gene end by 1 base; junction bases not matched to a gene: 3. This CDR3 contains 13 residues. The CDR3 coding sequence is TGTGCCGCGGGGGGCAGGAACACCGGGGAGCTGTTTTTT. The encoded protein is CAAGGRNTGELFF.

This clone was recorded many times. CDR3 loop: CASSLALAGSGANVLTF. The CDR3 DNA follows: TGCGCCAGCAGCTTGGCACTAGCGGGATCTGGGGCCAACGTCCTGACTTTC. The V and J genes are TRBV5-1 and TRBJ2-6, with 10 nucleotides matching TRBD2. The CDR3 has 17 amino acids. CDR1 is SGHRS, CDR2 YFSETQ, per germline. V dropped 0 bases and J dropped 1; count of bases not matched to a gene: 1.

In this sample, this clone is medium-sized. The rearrangement links TRBV2 to TRBJ2-1; TRBD2 agrees at 7 bases. Trimming removed 3 bases from V and 5 bases from J; junction bases left unmatched: 10. This CDR3 comprises 16 residues. Germline V CDR1 and CDR2: SNHLY, FYNNEI. This CDR3 is CASSDGTMAGDNEQFF. CDR3 bases: TGTGCCAGCAGTGACGGAACCATGGCGGGAGACAATGAGCAGTTCTTC.

This clone was counted ten times or more. The chain carries TRBV5-6 and TRBJ2-3; D possibly corresponds to TRBD2 (5 bases). The CDR3 contains 15 residues. Germline-derived CDR1 and CDR2 are SGHDT and YYEEEE. V was pared by 1 base and J by 0 bases, with 9 bases between. The CDR3, as DNA: TGTGCCAGCAGCTTGCTGCAGCGGAGCACAGATACGCAGTATTTT. Amino acids: CASSLLQRSTDTQYF.

CDR3 sequence reads: CSVDGGSGTDTQYF. The CDR3 DNA is TGCAGCGTTGATGGGGGGAGTGGCACAGATACGCAGTATTTT. The V gene is TRBV29-1, the J gene TRBJ2-3, with D possibly being TRBD2 (6 bases). The CDR3 covers 14 residues. V dropped 3 bases and J dropped 1 base, with 11 bases sitting between them. Germline V gene sequence: CDR1 SQVTM, CDR2 ANQGSEA.

Many counts were recorded for this clone. This rearrangement joins TRBV19 to TRBJ2-3, with 8 nucleotides matching TRBD2. J was trimmed by 5 bases and V by 4 bases; bases with no gene match: 8. The CDR3 loop spans 15 amino acids. Germline lookup yields CDR1 LNHDA and CDR2 SQIVND (reference sequence). In DNA form, the CDR3 reads TGTGCCAGTAGTAAAAGTAGCGGGGATCAAGATACGCAGTATTTT. This gives the protein CASSKSSGDQDTQYF. The full variable domain, its missing parts supplied by reference TRBV19 and TRBJ2-3, is DGGITQSPKYLFRKEGQNVTLSCEQNLNHDAMYWYRQDPGQGLRLIYYSQIVNDFQKGDIAEGYSVSREKKESFPLTVTSAQKNPTAFYLCASSKSSGDQDTQYFGPGTRLTVL.